This TCR beta chain was profiled in a study of blood T cells in healthy people across ages. Study results and limitations: The recorded TCR beta diversity per million T cells decreased in a roughly linear manner with age.

Using a J-beta primer mix together with a sample-barcoded 5' primer, a second PCR was run for roughly 7 to 12 cycles. Using its own MiXCR run on the 5' RACE reads, TCRdb lists one record per CDR3 protein. Counted here are 1.5 million or so distinct CDR3 sequences, around 39% occurring once; the ten biggest clones make up roughly 8.2%. With regard to this clonotype: Its target is unknown.

CDR1 is MNHNS, CDR2 SASEGT, per germline. CDR3 length: 16 residues. Sequenced input: blood. The sequence was obtained from a woman younger than 35 in good health. V gene TRBV6-1 combines with J gene TRBJ2-7, with 14 bases fitting TRBD2. The J call may be faulty, since TRBJ2-5 better matches the DNA end. Here the CDR3 DNA reads TGTGCCAGCCAGGGACTAGCGGGAGTATCGGGAAAGACCCAGTACTTC. Translated, it gives CASQGLAGVSGKTQYF.